This record looks at one TCR beta chain sequence and its context. Other DNA sequences from this sample encode an identical CDR3 as well. The CDR3 is 12 amino acids. V was clipped by 9 bases and J by 5 bases, with 13 bases between them. Germline V gives CDR1 SNHLY, CDR2 FYNNEI. This record belongs to a study of tumor T cells in aggressive B-cell lymphoma. Profiled with immunoSEQ multiplex PCR; TCRdb holds only in-frame clones, not every one. Among 2,000 to 3,000 clones listed, about 85% were seen once. The chain is built from TRBV2 and TRBJ1-1; D is uncertain. The sequenced sample was tumor tissue. This receptor was identified in an adult with diffuse large B cell lymphoma. The CDR3 sequence: CASTPGETEAFF. In nucleotides, the CDR3 is TGTGCCAGTACCCCCGGAGAGACTGAAGCTTTCTTT.